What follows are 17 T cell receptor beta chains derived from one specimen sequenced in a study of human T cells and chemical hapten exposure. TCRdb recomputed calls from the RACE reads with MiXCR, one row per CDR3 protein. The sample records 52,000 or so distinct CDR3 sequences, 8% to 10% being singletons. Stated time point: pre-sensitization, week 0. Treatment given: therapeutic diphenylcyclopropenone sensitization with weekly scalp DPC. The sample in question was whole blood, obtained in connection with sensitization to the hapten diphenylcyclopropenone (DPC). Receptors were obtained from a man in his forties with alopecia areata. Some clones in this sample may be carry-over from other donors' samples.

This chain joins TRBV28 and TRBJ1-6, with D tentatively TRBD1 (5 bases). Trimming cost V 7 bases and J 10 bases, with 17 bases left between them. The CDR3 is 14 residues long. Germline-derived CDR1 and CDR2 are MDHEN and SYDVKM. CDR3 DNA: TGTGCCAGCACGACCCATGCAGGGAAATCACCCCTCCACTTT. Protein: CASTTHAGKSPLHF.

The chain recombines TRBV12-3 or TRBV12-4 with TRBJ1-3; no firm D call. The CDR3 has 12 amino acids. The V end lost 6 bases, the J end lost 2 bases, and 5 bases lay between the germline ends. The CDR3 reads CASSRTGNTIYF. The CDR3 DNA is TGTGCCAGCAGCCGGACTGGAAACACCATATATTTT.

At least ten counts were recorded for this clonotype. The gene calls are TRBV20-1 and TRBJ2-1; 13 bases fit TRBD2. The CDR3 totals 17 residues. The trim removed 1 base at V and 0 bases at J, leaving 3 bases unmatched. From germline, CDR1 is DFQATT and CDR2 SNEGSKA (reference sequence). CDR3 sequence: CSARGGLAGSSYNEQFF. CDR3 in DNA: TGCAGTGCTAGAGGGGGACTAGCGGGGAGCTCCTACAATGAGCAGTTCTTC.

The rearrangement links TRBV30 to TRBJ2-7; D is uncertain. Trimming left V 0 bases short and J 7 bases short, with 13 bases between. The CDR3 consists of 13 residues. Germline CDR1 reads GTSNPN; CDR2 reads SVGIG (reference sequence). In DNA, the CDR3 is TGTGCCTGGAGTGTGACACGTATTGGGGAGCAGTACTTC. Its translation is CAWSVTRIGEQYF.

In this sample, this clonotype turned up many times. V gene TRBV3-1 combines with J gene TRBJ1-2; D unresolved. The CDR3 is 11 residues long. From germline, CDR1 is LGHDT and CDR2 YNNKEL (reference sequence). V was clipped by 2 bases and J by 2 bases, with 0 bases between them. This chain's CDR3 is CASSQNYGYTF. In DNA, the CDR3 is TGTGCCAGCAGCCAAAACTATGGCTACACCTTC.

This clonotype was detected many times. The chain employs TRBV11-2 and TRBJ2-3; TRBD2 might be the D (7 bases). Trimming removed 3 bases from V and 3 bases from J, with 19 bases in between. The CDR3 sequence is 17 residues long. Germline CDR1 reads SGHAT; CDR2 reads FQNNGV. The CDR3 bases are TGTGCCAGCAGCTTTACCGGAACAGGGAGGGAGACAGATACGCAGTATTTT. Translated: CASSFTGTGRETDTQYF.

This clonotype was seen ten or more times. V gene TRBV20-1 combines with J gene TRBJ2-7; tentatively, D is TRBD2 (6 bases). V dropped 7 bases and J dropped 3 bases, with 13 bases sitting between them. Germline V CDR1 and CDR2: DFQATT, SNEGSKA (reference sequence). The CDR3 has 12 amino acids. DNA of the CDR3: TGCAGTGTTCATGGAGGGTACTACGAGCAGTACTTC. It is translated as CSVHGGYYEQYF.

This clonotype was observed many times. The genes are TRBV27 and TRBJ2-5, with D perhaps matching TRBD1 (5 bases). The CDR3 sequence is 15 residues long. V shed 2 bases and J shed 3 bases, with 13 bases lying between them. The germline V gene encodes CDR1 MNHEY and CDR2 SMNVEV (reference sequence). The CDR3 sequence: CASSLGDSWEETQYF. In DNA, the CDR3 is TGTGCCAGCAGTTTAGGCGACAGTTGGGAAGAGACCCAGTACTTC.

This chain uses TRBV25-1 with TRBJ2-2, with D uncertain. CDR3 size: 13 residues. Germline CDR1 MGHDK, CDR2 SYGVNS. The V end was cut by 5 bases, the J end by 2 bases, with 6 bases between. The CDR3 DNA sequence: TGTGCCAGCAGTACCGCTAACACCGGGGAGCTGTTTTTT. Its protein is CASSTANTGELFF.

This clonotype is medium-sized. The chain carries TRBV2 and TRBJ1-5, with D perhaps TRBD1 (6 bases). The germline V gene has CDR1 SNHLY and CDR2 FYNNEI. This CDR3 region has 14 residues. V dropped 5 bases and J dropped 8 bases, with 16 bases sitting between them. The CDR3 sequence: CASSSREWDKPQHF. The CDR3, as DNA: TGTGCCAGCAGTTCCAGGGAATGGGACAAGCCCCAGCATTTT.

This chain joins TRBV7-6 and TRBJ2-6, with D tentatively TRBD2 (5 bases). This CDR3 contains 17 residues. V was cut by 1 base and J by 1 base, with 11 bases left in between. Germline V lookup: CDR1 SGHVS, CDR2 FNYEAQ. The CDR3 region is CASSLDSRGSGANVLTF. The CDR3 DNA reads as TGTGCCAGCAGCTTAGATTCACGCGGGTCTGGGGCCAACGTCCTGACTTTC.

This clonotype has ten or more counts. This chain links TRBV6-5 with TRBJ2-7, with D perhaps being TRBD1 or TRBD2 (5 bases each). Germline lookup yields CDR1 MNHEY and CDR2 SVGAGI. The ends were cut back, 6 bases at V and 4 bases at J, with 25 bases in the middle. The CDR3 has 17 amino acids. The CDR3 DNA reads TGTGCCAGCAGGTGGTTTGGTCGGCAGGGAGAGAAATACGAGCAGTACTTC. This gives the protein CASRWFGRQGEKYEQYF.

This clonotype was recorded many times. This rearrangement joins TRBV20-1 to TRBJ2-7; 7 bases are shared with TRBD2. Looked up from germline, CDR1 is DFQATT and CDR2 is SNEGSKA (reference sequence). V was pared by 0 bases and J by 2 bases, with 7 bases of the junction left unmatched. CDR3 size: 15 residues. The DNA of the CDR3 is TGCAGTGCTAGAGACCCGGCTAGCGGCCCCTACGAGCAGTACTTC. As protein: CSARDPASGPYEQYF.

The CDR3 DNA reads TGTGCCAGCCAACCCGAAGGTGCTAGCGCTGAGCAGTTCTTC. This translates into CASQPEGASAEQFF. The V and J genes are TRBV7-9 and TRBJ2-1; a possible D gene is TRBD2 (6 bases). The CDR3 spans 14 residues. The ends were cut back, 8 bases at V and 9 bases at J, with 20 bases in the middle. Germline CDR1 is SEHNR and CDR2 is FQNEAQ (reference sequence).

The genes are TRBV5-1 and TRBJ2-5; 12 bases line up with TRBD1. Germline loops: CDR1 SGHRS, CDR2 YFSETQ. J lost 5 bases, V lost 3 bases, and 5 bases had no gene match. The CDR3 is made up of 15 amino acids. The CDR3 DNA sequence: TGCGCCAGCAGCTCAGGGACAGGGGGCTTGGAGACCCAGTACTTC. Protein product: CASSSGTGGLETQYF.

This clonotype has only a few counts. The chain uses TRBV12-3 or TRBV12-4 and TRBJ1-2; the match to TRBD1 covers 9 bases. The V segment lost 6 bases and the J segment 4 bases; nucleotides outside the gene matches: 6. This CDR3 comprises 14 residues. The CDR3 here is CASRRTGDGYGYTF. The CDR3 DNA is TGTGCCAGCAGACGGACAGGGGATGGCTATGGCTACACCTTC.

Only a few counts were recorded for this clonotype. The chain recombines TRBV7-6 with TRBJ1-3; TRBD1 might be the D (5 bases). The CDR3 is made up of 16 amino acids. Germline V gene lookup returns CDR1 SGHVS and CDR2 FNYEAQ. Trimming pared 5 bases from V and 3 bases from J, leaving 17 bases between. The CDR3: CASSPALPGYGNTIYF. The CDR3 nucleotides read TGTGCCAGCAGCCCTGCCCTCCCAGGGTATGGAAACACCATATATTTT.